The clone carrying this T cell receptor beta chain was found many times. What it recognizes is unknown. This sample stems from a study of blood T cells in healthy people across ages. PCR was performed a second time for about 7 to 11 cycles using a sample-barcoded 5' primer and a J-beta primer mix. Every sample gave at least 2.5 million paired-end reads containing CDR3. Using its own MiXCR run on the 5' RACE reads, TCRdb lists one record per CDR3 protein. The sample records 700,000 or so distinct CDR3 sequences, 22% being singletons. Study results and caveats: Long-lived donors had more naive CD4+ cells and higher diversity than aged donors. The fall in TCR beta diversity per million T cells was roughly linear with age. Percentage of naive T cells showed a strong correlation with TCR beta diversity.

Sequencing used blood. The sequence was collected from an older man in good health.

CDR3 nucleotides: TGTGCCAGCAGCTTAAGGGCGGTGGGCGAGCAGTACGTC. This sequence encodes CASSLRAVGEQYV. The chain employs TRBV7-3 and TRBJ2-7; D unclear. CDR3 length equals 13 residues. Trimming shortened V by 1 base and J by 6 bases, and 10 bases separated the two germline ends. CDR1 is SGHTA, CDR2 FQGTGA, per germline.